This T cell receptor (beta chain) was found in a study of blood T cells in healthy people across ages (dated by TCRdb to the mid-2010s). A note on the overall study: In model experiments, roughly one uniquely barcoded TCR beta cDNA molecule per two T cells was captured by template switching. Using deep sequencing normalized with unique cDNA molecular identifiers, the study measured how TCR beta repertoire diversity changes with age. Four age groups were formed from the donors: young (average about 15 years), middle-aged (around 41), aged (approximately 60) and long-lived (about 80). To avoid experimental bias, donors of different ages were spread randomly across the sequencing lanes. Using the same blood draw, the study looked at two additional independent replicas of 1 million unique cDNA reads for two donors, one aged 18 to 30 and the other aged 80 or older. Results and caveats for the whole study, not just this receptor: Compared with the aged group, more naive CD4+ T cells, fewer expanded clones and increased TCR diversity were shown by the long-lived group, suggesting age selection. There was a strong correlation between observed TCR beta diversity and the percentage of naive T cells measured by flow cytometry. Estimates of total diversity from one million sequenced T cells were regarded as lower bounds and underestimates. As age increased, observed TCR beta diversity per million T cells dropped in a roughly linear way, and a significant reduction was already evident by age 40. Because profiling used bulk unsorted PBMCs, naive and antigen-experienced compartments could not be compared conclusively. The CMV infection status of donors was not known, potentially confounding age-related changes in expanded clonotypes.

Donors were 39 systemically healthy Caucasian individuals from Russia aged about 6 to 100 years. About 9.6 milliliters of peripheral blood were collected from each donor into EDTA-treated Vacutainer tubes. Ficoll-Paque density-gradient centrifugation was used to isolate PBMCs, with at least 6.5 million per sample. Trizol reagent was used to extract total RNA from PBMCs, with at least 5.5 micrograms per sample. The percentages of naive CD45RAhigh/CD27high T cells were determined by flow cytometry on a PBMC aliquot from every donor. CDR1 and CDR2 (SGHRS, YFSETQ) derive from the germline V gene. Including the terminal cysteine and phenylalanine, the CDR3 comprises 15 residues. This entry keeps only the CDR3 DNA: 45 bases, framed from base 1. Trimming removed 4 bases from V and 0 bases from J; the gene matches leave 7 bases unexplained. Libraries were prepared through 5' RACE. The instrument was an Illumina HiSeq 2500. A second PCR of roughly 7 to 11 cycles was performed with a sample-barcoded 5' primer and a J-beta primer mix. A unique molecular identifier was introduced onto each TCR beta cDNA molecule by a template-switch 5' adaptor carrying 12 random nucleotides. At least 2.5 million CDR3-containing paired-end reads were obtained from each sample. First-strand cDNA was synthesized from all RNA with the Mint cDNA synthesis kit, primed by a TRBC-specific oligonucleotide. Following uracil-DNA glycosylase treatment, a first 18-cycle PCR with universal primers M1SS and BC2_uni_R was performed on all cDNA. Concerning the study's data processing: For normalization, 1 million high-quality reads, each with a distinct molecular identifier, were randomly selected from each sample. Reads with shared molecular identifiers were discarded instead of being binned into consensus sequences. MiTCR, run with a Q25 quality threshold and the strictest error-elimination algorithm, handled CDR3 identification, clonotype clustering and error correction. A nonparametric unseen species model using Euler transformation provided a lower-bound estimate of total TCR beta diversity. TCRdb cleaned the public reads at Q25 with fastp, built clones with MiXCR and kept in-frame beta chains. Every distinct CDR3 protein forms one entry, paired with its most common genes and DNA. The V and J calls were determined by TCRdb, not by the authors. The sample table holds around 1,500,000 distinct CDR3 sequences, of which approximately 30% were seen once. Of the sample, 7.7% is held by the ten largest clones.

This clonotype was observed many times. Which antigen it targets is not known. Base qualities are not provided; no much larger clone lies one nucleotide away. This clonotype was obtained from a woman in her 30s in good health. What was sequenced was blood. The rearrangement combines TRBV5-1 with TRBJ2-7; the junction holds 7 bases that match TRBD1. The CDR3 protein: CASSTAGTDSYEQYF. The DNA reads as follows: TGCGCCAGCAGCACAGCCGGGACAGACTCCTACGAGCAGTACTTC. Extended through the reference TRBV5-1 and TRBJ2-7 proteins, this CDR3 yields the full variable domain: KAGVTQTPRYLIKTRGQQVTLSCSPISGHRSVSWYQQTPGQGLQFLFEYFSETQRNKGNFPGRFSGRQFSNSRSEMNVSTLELGDSALYLCASSTAGTDSYEQYFGPGTRLTVT.